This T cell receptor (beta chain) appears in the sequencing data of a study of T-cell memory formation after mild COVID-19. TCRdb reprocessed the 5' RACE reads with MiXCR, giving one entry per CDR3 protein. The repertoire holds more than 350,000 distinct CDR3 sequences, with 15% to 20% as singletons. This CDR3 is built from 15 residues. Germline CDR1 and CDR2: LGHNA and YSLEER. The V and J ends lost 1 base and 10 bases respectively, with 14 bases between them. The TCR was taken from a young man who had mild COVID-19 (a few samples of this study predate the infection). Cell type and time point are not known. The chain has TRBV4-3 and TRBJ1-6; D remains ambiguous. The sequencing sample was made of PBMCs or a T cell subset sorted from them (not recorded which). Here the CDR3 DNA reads TGCGCCAGCAGCCAAGGCTTGGGCGCGGACTCACCCCTCCACTTT. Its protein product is CASSQGLGADSPLHF.